This T cell receptor (beta chain) derives from a study of blood T cell repertoires in COVID-19. This CDR3 comprises 15 residues. Trimming took off 5 bases at V and 3 bases at J, with 16 bases between the two ends. Germline CDR1 and CDR2: PRHDT and FYEKMQ (reference sequence). This table comes from immunoSEQ multiplex PCR, and its TCRdb copy is limited to in-frame clones, with some not included. This repertoire shows about 490,000 clones, 80% to 90% found once; its top ten account for about 3.2%. The sample consisted of peripheral blood. This TCR came from a human donor in a cohort sampled during active COVID-19. The rearrangement joins TRBV13 to TRBJ1-1; possibly TRBD1 for D (6 bases). The CDR3: CASSVRTGSHTEAFF. For the CDR3, the DNA is TGTGCCAGCAGCGTACGCACAGGGTCTCACACTGAAGCTTTCTTT.